This is a list of T cell receptor beta chains from one sample in a study of PD-1 blockade in classical Hodgkin lymphoma. The table came from immunoSEQ multiplex PCR; TCRdb's copy has only in-frame clones and leaves some out. Among about 21,000 clones listed, 65% to 80% were seen once. This sample comprised CD4+ T cells from blood, obtained before the fourth cycle of nivolumab. The receptor set was obtained from a human donor with classical Hodgkin lymphoma. The CDR3 runs from the conserved cysteine through the conserved F or W. The D gene is left open where the match is weak. Expanded clones are given a class, and other clones once, few, many or no size at all.

j_call: TRBJ2-7
v_call: TRBV2
clone_size: .
d_call: TRBD1
cdr3_nt: TGTGCCACCGGACAGGGGGCATACGAGCAGTACTTC
cdr3_aa: CATGQGAYEQYF

j_call: TRBJ2-1
v_call: TRBV27
clone_size: once
d_call: TRBD2
cdr3_nt: TGTGCCAGCAGTGCCTTCTTCAGGCTAGCGGGGGACTTTGAGCAGTTCTTC
cdr3_aa: CASSAFFRLAGDFEQFF

j_call: TRBJ2-7
v_call: TRBV7-2
clone_size: .
d_call: TRBD1
cdr3_nt: TGTGCCAGCAGCTTCAGGACAGGTGAGGGAGAGCAGTACTTC
cdr3_aa: CASSFRTGEGEQYF

j_call: TRBJ1-1
v_call: TRBV18
clone_size: few
d_call: .
cdr3_nt: TGTGCCAGCTCACCAGGGTTGAACACTGAAGCTTTCTTT
cdr3_aa: CASSPGLNTEAFF

j_call: TRBJ1-6
v_call: TRBV4-2
clone_size: .
d_call: .
cdr3_nt: TGTGCCAGCAGCCAGGGTGGGGGGGCGTCCTATAATTCACCCCTCCACTTT
cdr3_aa: CASSQGGGASYNSPLHF

j_call: TRBJ1-4
v_call: TRBV5-1
clone_size: .
d_call: .
cdr3_nt: TGCGCCAGCAGCTTGGAGGGGCAGGGAGGCGAAAAACTGTTTTTT
cdr3_aa: CASSLEGQGGEKLFF

j_call: TRBJ1-1
v_call: TRBV6-4
clone_size: .
d_call: TRBD1
cdr3_nt: TGTGCCAGCAGCCCGGACAGGGTTAGCACTGAAGCTTTCTTT
cdr3_aa: CASSPDRVSTEAFF

j_call: TRBJ2-5
v_call: TRBV11-3
clone_size: once
d_call: TRBD1
cdr3_nt: TGTGCCAGCAGCCCCGGGGGGACAGGGCGTCAAGAGACCCAGTACTTC
cdr3_aa: CASSPGGTGRQETQYF

j_call: TRBJ1-6
v_call: TRBV7-9
clone_size: few
d_call: .
cdr3_nt: TGTGCCAGCAGCTTCGAGAATTCACCCCTCCACTTT
cdr3_aa: CASSFENSPLHF

j_call: TRBJ1-4
v_call: TRBV4-3
clone_size: .
d_call: .
cdr3_nt: TGCGCCAGCAGCCAAGATCGGCAGGGTGGAGAAAAACTGTTTTTT
cdr3_aa: CASSQDRQGGEKLFF

j_call: TRBJ1-1
v_call: TRBV7-2
clone_size: .
d_call: .
cdr3_nt: TGTGCCAGCACCCTTTCGGACACTGAAGCTTTCTTT
cdr3_aa: CASTLSDTEAFF

j_call: TRBJ1-5
v_call: TRBV19
clone_size: medium-sized
d_call: TRBD1
cdr3_nt: TGTGCCAGCAGTATACAAGACAGGGGCGGCAATCAGCCCCAGCATTTT
cdr3_aa: CASSIQDRGGNQPQHF

j_call: TRBJ2-7
v_call: TRBV6-1
clone_size: .
d_call: TRBD1
cdr3_nt: TGTGCCAGCAGTTTCCGGGACAGGGTCCTCTACGAGCAGTACTTC
cdr3_aa: CASSFRDRVLYEQYF

j_call: TRBJ2-4
v_call: TRBV18
clone_size: .
d_call: TRBD2
cdr3_nt: TGTGCCAGCTCACCACAGCGGGGAGAGGGCATTCAGTACTTC
cdr3_aa: CASSPQRGEGIQYF

j_call: TRBJ1-1
v_call: TRBV5-4
clone_size: .
d_call: TRBD1
cdr3_nt: TGTGCCAGCAGCGAAAGACAGGGCACTGAAGCTTTCTTT
cdr3_aa: CASSERQGTEAFF

j_call: TRBJ2-7
v_call: TRBV23-1
clone_size: .
d_call: .
cdr3_nt: TGCGCCAGCAGTCGGGCAGGGACCCGATACGAGCAGTACTTC
cdr3_aa: CASSRAGTRYEQYF

j_call: TRBJ2-3
v_call: TRBV5-1
clone_size: .
d_call: .
cdr3_nt: TGCGCCAGTCTCTTAGAAACCCCCACAGATACGCAGTATTTT
cdr3_aa: CASLLETPTDTQYF

j_call: TRBJ2-5
v_call: TRBV6-5
clone_size: .
d_call: TRBD1
cdr3_nt: TGTGCCAGCAGCAGACAGGGCCTCACTCAAGAGACCCAGTACTTC
cdr3_aa: CASSRQGLTQETQYF

j_call: TRBJ2-6
v_call: TRBV7-3
clone_size: .
d_call: .
cdr3_nt: TGTGCCAGCAGCGAGAGCTCTGGGGCCAACGTCCTGACTTTC
cdr3_aa: CASSESSGANVLTF

j_call: TRBJ1-1
v_call: TRBV29-1
clone_size: .
d_call: .
cdr3_nt: TGCAGCGTTGCCTTCAGGGCTGGCTCGTCTGAAGCTTTCTTT
cdr3_aa: CSVAFRAGSSEAFF

j_call: TRBJ2-1
v_call: TRBV13
clone_size: .
d_call: .
cdr3_nt: TGTGCCAGCAGCTTAGGGCCCGTAGGGGTAGCCTGGTCGAGGAATGAGCAGTTCTTC
cdr3_aa: CASSLGPVGVAWSRNEQFF

j_call: TRBJ2-5
v_call: TRBV5-1
clone_size: .
d_call: TRBD2
cdr3_nt: TGCGCCAGCAGCCGACTAGCGGGGGAGCGAGAGACCCAGTACTTC
cdr3_aa: CASSRLAGERETQYF

j_call: TRBJ1-1
v_call: TRBV6-1
clone_size: .
d_call: .
cdr3_nt: TGTGCCAGCAGTACCGAGGGAGGTCTAGTTGAAGCTTTCTTT
cdr3_aa: CASSTEGGLVEAFF

j_call: TRBJ1-5
v_call: TRBV5-4
clone_size: .
d_call: TRBD1
cdr3_nt: TGCGCCAGCAGCCAAGGACAGGGCAGGAATCAGCCCCAGCATTTT
cdr3_aa: CASSQGQGRNQPQHF

j_call: TRBJ1-1
v_call: TRBV4-3
clone_size: .
d_call: .
cdr3_nt: TGCGCCAGCAGCCAAGCTACCCTTCGGGGGGATGAAGCTTTCTTT
cdr3_aa: CASSQATLRGDEAFF

j_call: TRBJ2-7
v_call: TRBV5-6
clone_size: .
d_call: TRBD1
cdr3_nt: TGTGCCAGCAGCTTTAGAGGGACAGGGATCTACGAGCAGTACTTC
cdr3_aa: CASSFRGTGIYEQYF

j_call: TRBJ1-1
v_call: TRBV19
clone_size: once
d_call: .
cdr3_nt: TGTGCCAGTAAAATAAGCATGAACACTGAAGCTTTCTTT
cdr3_aa: CASKISMNTEAFF

j_call: TRBJ1-6
v_call: TRBV7-2
clone_size: .
d_call: .
cdr3_nt: TGTGCCAGCAGCCTGGGACCGTATAATTCACCCCTCCACTTT
cdr3_aa: CASSLGPYNSPLHF

j_call: TRBJ2-2
v_call: TRBV18
clone_size: .
d_call: .
cdr3_nt: TGTGCCAGCTCACCAGGGCAGGGGCCCCCCGGGGAGCTGTTTTTT
cdr3_aa: CASSPGQGPPGELFF

j_call: TRBJ2-5
v_call: TRBV7-5
clone_size: .
d_call: .
cdr3_nt: TGTGCCAGCAGCTTAATGGGCCTAGAAAGGCACTTC
cdr3_aa: CASSLMGLERHF

j_call: TRBJ1-5
v_call: TRBV30
clone_size: once
d_call: .
cdr3_nt: TGTGCCTGGAGTGTACAATCGGGGAGCAATCAGCCCCAGCATTTT
cdr3_aa: CAWSVQSGSNQPQHF

j_call: TRBJ2-5
v_call: TRBV20-1
clone_size: .
d_call: .
cdr3_nt: TGCAGTGCTAGTAGCGGAGAGACCCAGTACTTC
cdr3_aa: CSASSGETQYF

j_call: TRBJ1-3
v_call: TRBV19
clone_size: .
d_call: .
cdr3_nt: TGTGCCAGAACCCAACGGGGGAGGCCTGGAAACACCATATATTTT
cdr3_aa: CARTQRGRPGNTIYF

j_call: TRBJ1-3
v_call: TRBV27
clone_size: .
d_call: .
cdr3_nt: TGTGCCAGCAGTTTATTTTCTGGAAACACCATATATTTT
cdr3_aa: CASSLFSGNTIYF

j_call: TRBJ2-1
v_call: TRBV7-2
clone_size: .
d_call: TRBD1
cdr3_nt: TGTGCCAGCAGCTCAGGTAGAGGACAGGGCTTACATGAGCAGTTCTTC
cdr3_aa: CASSSGRGQGLHEQFF